These T cell receptor beta chains were read from a single sample in a study of CD8 T cells in Susac syndrome. TCRdb ran MiXCR on the immunoSEQ multiplex PCR reads and lists one entry per CDR3 protein. The sample lists tens of thousands of distinct CDR3 sequences, roughly 93% occurring once. The sequenced sample was CD8+ T cells from PBMCs. The receptors were gathered from a human donor in good health. CDR3s include the opening cysteine and the closing phenylalanine or tryptophan. Each record gives: CDR3 protein, CDR3 DNA, V gene, J gene, D gene, clone size. The D gene is left open where the match is weak. Size values are once, few and many counts, or a class for expanded clones, and some rows have none.

CASGMERAVTGELFF,TGTGCTAGTGGGATGGAAAGGGCCGTCACCGGGGAGCTGTTTTTT,TRBV12-5,TRBJ2-2,NA,NA
CASSGGPNYGYTF,TGTGCCAGCAGCGGGGGCCCTAACTATGGCTACACCTTC,TRBV27,TRBJ1-2,NA,NA
CASSLFSSLGGNEQFF,TGTGCCAGCAGCTTATTCAGCTCGCTCGGGGGGAATGAGCAGTTCTTC,TRBV7-2,TRBJ2-1,TRBD2,NA
CASSLGFSYEQYF,TGTGCCAGCAGTTTAGGTTTCTCCTACGAGCAGTACTTC,TRBV27,TRBJ2-7,NA,NA
CASSSPPGGRSTSSTDTQYF,TGTGCCAGCAGTTCCCCTCCGGGCGGGAGGTCGACGTCTAGCACAGATACGCAGTATTTT,TRBV6-2/TRBV6-3,TRBJ2-3,TRBD2,NA
CASSSGGTSSETQYF,TGTGCCAGCAGCTCCGGCGGGACTAGCTCTGAGACCCAGTACTTC,TRBV7-9,TRBJ2-5,TRBD2,NA
CASSPRGQGFPGELFF,TGTGCCAGCAGTCCCCGGGGACAGGGGTTCCCCGGGGAGCTGTTTTTT,TRBV28,TRBJ2-2,TRBD1,NA
CASSYVRGEQFF,TGTGCCAGCAGTTACGTACGGGGTGAGCAGTTCTTC,TRBV6-2/TRBV6-3,TRBJ2-1,NA,NA
CAISDSEGEQYF,TGTGCCATCAGTGATTCGGAGGGGGAGCAGTACTTC,TRBV10-3,TRBJ2-7,NA,NA
CASSLVRQVTEAFF,TGTGCCAGCAGCTTAGTACGGCAGGTAACTGAAGCTTTCTTT,TRBV7-9,TRBJ1-1,NA,NA
CASSLGPHEQFF,TGTGCCAGCAGCTTAGGCCCCCATGAGCAGTTCTTC,TRBV13,TRBJ2-1,NA,NA
CASSFGNTEAFF,TGTGCCAGCAGTTTTGGGAACACTGAAGCTTTCTTT,TRBV27,TRBJ1-1,NA,NA
CASSLPPSYEQYF,TGTGCCAGCAGCTTACCCCCCTCCTACGAGCAGTACTTC,TRBV7-2,TRBJ2-7,NA,once
CASSFRFDYGYTF,TGTGCCAGCAGCTTCCGATTTGACTATGGCTACACCTTC,TRBV7-9,TRBJ1-2,NA,NA
CSVSEDTPIGGAFF,TGCAGCGTGTCAGAGGACACACCAATCGGCGGGGCTTTCTTT,TRBV29-1,TRBJ1-1,NA,NA
CAGGLPQYF,TGTGCCGGGGGGCTGCCGCAGTACTTC,TRBV6-4,TRBJ2-7,NA,NA
CASSVDPLGVINYGYTF,TGTGCCAGCAGCGTTGACCCGTTGGGGGTTATCAACTATGGCTACACCTTC,TRBV9,TRBJ1-2,NA,NA
CSARTLDSRGDTEAFF,TGCAGTGCTAGAACACTAGACAGTAGGGGCGACACTGAAGCTTTCTTT,TRBV20-1,TRBJ1-1,NA,NA
CASSTRSNGDEQFF,TGCGCCAGCAGCACGCGCTCTAATGGGGATGAGCAGTTCTTC,TRBV4-1,TRBJ2-1,NA,once
CASSQGLSSGEQYF,TGCGCCAGCAGCCAAGGTTTGTCTAGTGGCGAGCAGTACTTC,TRBV4-3,TRBJ2-7,NA,NA
CASSSALQGVGEQYF,TGCGCCAGCAGCTCCGCCCTACAGGGGGTCGGGGAGCAGTACTTC,TRBV4-3,TRBJ2-7,TRBD1,NA
CASSDWAGNEQFF,TGTGCCAGCAGCGACTGGGCAGGGAATGAGCAGTTCTTC,TRBV9,TRBJ2-1,NA,NA
CASSEFQGADKDYTF,TGTGCCAGCAGTGAATTTCAGGGGGCTGATAAGGACTACACCTTC,TRBV25-1,TRBJ1-2,TRBD1,NA
CASSQDPGTARVLYEQYF,TGTGCCAGCAGCCAAGATCCCGGGACAGCAAGAGTTCTCTACGAGCAGTACTTC,TRBV14,TRBJ2-7,TRBD1,NA
CSALTGGNGYEQYF,TGCAGCGCTTTAACAGGGGGCAATGGTTACGAGCAGTACTTC,TRBV29-1,TRBJ2-7,TRBD1,NA
CASSSGGLSGYTF,TGTGCCAGCAGCTCGGGGGGACTCTCGGGCTACACCTTC,TRBV11-2,TRBJ1-2,NA,NA
CASSIFVASSYEQYF,TGTGCCAGTAGTATTTTCGTGGCTAGCTCCTACGAGCAGTACTTC,TRBV19,TRBJ2-7,NA,few
CASGLQVDYGYTF,TGTGCCAGCGGATTACAGGTGGACTATGGCTACACCTTC,TRBV27,TRBJ1-2,NA,NA
CASSPPGGADTDTQYF,TGTGCCAGCAGCCCCCCAGGGGGGGCCGACACAGATACGCAGTATTTT,TRBV7-9,TRBJ2-3,NA,NA